The sequence of this T cell receptor (beta chain) was determined in a study of shared clonotypes between healthy human individuals (TCRdb year 2020). For the study in its entirety: The cohort comprised a couple of women and three men aged 18 to 49 years. Per donor, three plates each were used for CD4 naive and CD4 memory, two for CD8 naive, and one for CD8 memory. To estimate repertoire size and how much clonotypes are shared between individuals, the study performed deep sequencing of blood TCR repertoires from a few healthy adults. Different laboratories and diverse techniques were used to prepare libraries and sequence TCR repertoires, to increase sequencing depth and limit assay-specific biases. Between about 0.94 and 8.9 billion PBMCs per donor were obtained by leukapheresis.

With respect to this clone: No cognate antigen has been identified for it. No base-level quality is on record; no much larger clone is a single base apart.

TCR CDR3 regions were amplified from genomic DNA by multiplex PCR using the deep immunoSEQ assay. For each cell subset, the extracted genomic DNA was distributed evenly across all wells of several immunoSEQ 96-well plates, and each plate served as one replicate. For sorted subsets, each replicate PCR was loaded with 200 to 250 ng genomic DNA, equivalent to 25,000 to 35,000 T cell genomes. Purified libraries were quantified with a Qubit 3.0 fluorometer, sized on a Bioanalyzer 2100, and re-quantified with the KAPA Library Quantification kit. Every immunoSEQ 96-well plate was sequenced on a dedicated single-read 150-cycle Illumina NextSeq 550 flow cell. Concerning the study's data processing: The immunoSEQ output contained only junctional sequences without quality scores, so filtering could not match that applied to full-length reads. Sequences were annotated with PyIR, a Python wrapper for IgBLAST v1.9, using IMGT germline references to assign V/J genes and CDR3. Any read was removed if the V/J assignment was weak (E-value above 1e-6), the CDR3 was missing, or the read contained stop codons, out-of-frame junctions, or ambiguous translated residues. V3J clonotypes were defined as sequences sharing the same inferred V gene, J gene, and CDR3 amino acid sequence. Percentage overlap between repertoires was calculated by dividing the number of shared unique clonotypes by the size of the smaller repertoire. RTK rarefaction, the Chao1 estimator, and Recon v2.1 estimates of unobserved clonotypes were used to assess repertoire richness. Generation probabilities for all TCRbeta clonotypes obtained by the gDNA method from a handful of donors were computed using OLGA. This is the immuneACCESS table as TCRdb keeps it, with only in-frame sequences that have V and J called. A part of the clones is gone; compared with another copy, unresolved V genes explain less than half, and the rest is unexplained. V, J and clone size are those of that table, while D and trimming were read from the DNA. Across this sample there are 2 million to 2.5 million clones, with roughly 92% seen only once. The ten largest clones represent around 0.35% of the sample.

Paper-wide results and their limitations: Sampling was restricted to blood, and TCR repertoires in tissues likely differ from the TCR repertoires found in blood. About 5% of naive CD4, 3.5% of naive CD8, approximately 2.2% of memory CD4, and 0.35% to 0.5% of memory CD8 clonotypes were shared across a few donors. Pairwise subsampling indicated that sequencing depth was expected to affect the degree of clonotype sharing among donors. Naive subsets generally had larger estimated clonotype richness than memory subsets did. Even with the large sequencing depth, rarefaction of the sorted-subset datasets indicated that sequencing was incomplete. Because the study included a small number of donors, the genetic and exposure-history diversity represented was limited. Higher generation probabilities were observed for clonotypes shared by all four sorted-subset donors than for non-shared clonotypes.

The donors were healthy, HIV-negative adults who had no recently reported acute infections or vaccinations. Every donor was a Caucasian adult living in Nashville, Tennessee, USA. Magnetic negative selection was used to enrich CD4+ T cells, after which naive cells were positively selected on CD45RA and the negative fraction became the memory subset. After blood collection by leukapheresis, PBMCs were isolated using Ficoll-Histopaque density gradient centrifugation and then cryopreserved in the vapor phase of liquid nitrogen. Analytical flow cytometry was used to check the purity and quantity of every magnetically sorted T cell population. Each sorted fraction had its genomic DNA isolated and then quantified by UV absorbance on a Nanodrop 2000c. Sequences SGHNT (CDR1) and YYREEE (CDR2) are obtained from the germline V gene (reference sequence). Including cysteine and phenylalanine, the CDR3 has 15 amino acids. The sequence is cut down to CDR3 DNA, 45 bases in frame from base 1. Trimmed from V: 0 bases; trimmed from J: 3 bases; junction bases lacking a gene match: 4.

The chain is assembled from TRBV5-4 and TRBJ2-7, with 9 middle bases fitting TRBD1. Sample: naive CD4+ T cells from PBMCs. The sample's cell subset or site label is to be understood as: CD45RA+ positively selected. The receptor comes from a young man in good health. Some clones in this sample may be carry-over from other donors' samples. The DNA sequence is given as TGTGCCAGCAGCTTGGCCCCGGGACAGGGCTACGAGCAGTACTTC. Translated, it gives CASSLAPGQGYEQYF.